The sample holds one count of the clone carrying this T cell receptor (beta chain). The sample originates from a study of early T cells in non-severe SARS-CoV-2 infection. CDR3 length equals 15 residues. V was trimmed by 3 bases and J by 4 bases, leaving 10 bases between them. From the 5' RACE reads, TCRdb called clonotypes with MiXCR, one entry per CDR3 protein. This table has around 84,000 distinct CDR3 sequences, roughly a tenth appearing once. This sequence originates from an adult who was a healthcare worker with PCR-confirmed SARS-CoV-2 infection or an uninfected control (not recorded which). Here the sequenced sample was whole blood, taken at baseline. The rearrangement joins TRBV12-3 or TRBV12-4 to TRBJ2-6; D uncertain. CDR3 in amino acids: CASSLWGSGANVLTF. The CDR3 nucleotides read TGTGCCAGCAGTTTGTGGGGTTCAGGGGCCAACGTCCTGACTTTC.